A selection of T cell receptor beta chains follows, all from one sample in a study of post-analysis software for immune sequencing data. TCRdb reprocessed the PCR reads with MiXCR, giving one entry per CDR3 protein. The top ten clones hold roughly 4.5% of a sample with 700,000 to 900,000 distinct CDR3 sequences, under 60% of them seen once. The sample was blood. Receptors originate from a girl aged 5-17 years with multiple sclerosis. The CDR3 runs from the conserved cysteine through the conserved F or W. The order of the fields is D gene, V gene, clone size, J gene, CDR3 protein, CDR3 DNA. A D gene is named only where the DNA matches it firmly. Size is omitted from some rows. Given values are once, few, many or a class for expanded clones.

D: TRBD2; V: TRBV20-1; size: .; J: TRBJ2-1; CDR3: CSAPPSGRTNEQFF; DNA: TGCAGTGCTCCGCCTAGCGGGAGGACCAATGAGCAGTTCTTC
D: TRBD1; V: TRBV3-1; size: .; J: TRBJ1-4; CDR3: CASSQLAGQGEEKLFF; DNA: TGTGCCAGCAGCCAACTCGCCGGACAGGGAGAAGAAAAACTGTTTTTT
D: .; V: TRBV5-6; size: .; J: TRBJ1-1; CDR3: CASSLLSTEAFF; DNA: TGTGCCAGCAGTCTCCTCAGCACTGAAGCTTTCTTT
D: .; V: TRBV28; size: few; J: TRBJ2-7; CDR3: CASSIRAPSAGSYEQYF; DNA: TGTGCCAGCAGTATCCGGGCTCCCTCCGCGGGCTCCTACGAGCAGTACTTC
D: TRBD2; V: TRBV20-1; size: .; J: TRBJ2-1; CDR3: CSANPGGARNNEQFF; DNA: TGCAGTGCTAACCCGGGGGGGGCGCGGAACAATGAGCAGTTCTTC
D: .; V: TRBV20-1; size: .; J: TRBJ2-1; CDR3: CSAIVWGAEQFF; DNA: TGCAGTGCTATTGTTTGGGGCGCCGAGCAGTTCTTC
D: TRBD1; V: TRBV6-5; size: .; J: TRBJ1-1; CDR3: CASSYSGQGDMNTEAFF; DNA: TGTGCCAGCAGTTACTCCGGACAGGGAGACATGAACACTGAAGCTTTCTTT
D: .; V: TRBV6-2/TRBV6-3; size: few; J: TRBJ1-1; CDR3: CASSYRDQQGEAFF; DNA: TGTGCCAGCAGTTACAGGGATCAACAGGGAGAAGCTTTCTTT
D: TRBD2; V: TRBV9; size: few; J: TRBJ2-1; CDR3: CASGAGPYNEQFF; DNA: TGTGCCAGCGGAGCGGGACCCTACAATGAGCAGTTCTTC
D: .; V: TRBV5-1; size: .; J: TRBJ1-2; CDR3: CASSFTGGPQNGYTF; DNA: TGCGCCAGCAGCTTCACCGGGGGACCCCAAAATGGCTACACCTTC
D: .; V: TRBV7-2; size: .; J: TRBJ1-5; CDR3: CASSLYGEGNQPQHF; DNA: TGTGCCAGCAGCTTATATGGGGAGGGCAATCAGCCCCAGCATTTT
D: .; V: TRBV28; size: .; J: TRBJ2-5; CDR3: CASSALGGIPQETQYF; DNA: TGTGCCAGCAGTGCCCTCGGGGGTATCCCCCAAGAGACCCAGTACTTC
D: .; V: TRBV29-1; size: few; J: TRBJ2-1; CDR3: CSVDRGVGLNEQFF; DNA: TGCAGCGTTGATAGGGGGGTCGGTCTCAATGAGCAGTTCTTC
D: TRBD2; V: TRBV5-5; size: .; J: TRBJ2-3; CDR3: CASSPGTSGTTDTQYF; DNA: TGTGCCAGCAGCCCGGGGACTAGCGGGACCACAGATACGCAGTATTTT
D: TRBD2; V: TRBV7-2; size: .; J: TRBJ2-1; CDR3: CASSLASGSGYEQFF; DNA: TGTGCCAGCAGCTTGGCTAGCGGGAGCGGCTATGAGCAGTTCTTC
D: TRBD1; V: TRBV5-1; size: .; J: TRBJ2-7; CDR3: CAGSLERSGQGLREQYF; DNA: TGCGCCGGCAGCTTGGAGCGATCGGGACAGGGTCTACGCGAGCAGTACTTC
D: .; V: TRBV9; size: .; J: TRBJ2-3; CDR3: CASSPSGLGMADTQYF; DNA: TGTGCCAGCAGCCCGAGCGGGCTTGGGATGGCAGATACGCAGTATTTT
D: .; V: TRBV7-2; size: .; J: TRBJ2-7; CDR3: CASSPYGGGYEQYF; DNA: TGTGCCAGCAGCCCCTACGGAGGAGGGTACGAGCAGTACTTC
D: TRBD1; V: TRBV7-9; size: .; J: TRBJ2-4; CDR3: CASTMGDRENIQYF; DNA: TGTGCCAGCACCATGGGGGACAGGGAAAACATTCAGTACTTC
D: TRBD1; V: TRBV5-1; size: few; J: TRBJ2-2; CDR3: CASSLPPGQGSGELFF; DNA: TGCGCCAGCAGCTTGCCACCGGGACAGGGTTCCGGGGAGCTGTTTTTT
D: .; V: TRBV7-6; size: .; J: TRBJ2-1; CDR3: CASSVTSSAPRNEQFF; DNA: TGTGCCAGCAGCGTTACGTCTAGCGCTCCCCGGAATGAGCAGTTCTTC
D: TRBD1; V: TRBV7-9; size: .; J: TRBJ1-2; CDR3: CASTTQGGYGYTF; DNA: TGTGCCAGCACCACACAGGGGGGCTATGGCTACACCTTC
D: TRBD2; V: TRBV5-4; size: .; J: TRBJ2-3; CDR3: CASSYRLANADTQYF; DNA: TGTGCCAGCAGCTATAGACTAGCGAACGCAGATACGCAGTATTTT
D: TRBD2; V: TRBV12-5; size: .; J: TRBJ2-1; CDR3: CASGLAGLAGGYNEQFF; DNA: TGTGCTAGTGGTTTGGCCGGACTAGCGGGAGGTTACAATGAGCAGTTCTTC
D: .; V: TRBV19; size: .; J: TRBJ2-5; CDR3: CASSVVTQETQYF; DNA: TGTGCCAGTAGTGTCGTGACCCAAGAGACCCAGTACTTC
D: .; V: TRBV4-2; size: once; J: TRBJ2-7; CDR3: CASSQERSGGPTYEQYF; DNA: TGTGCCAGCAGCCAAGAGAGGTCAGGGGGGCCTACCTACGAGCAGTACTTC
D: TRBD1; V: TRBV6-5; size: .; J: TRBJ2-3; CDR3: CASSYEQGSTDTQYF; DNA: TGTGCCAGCAGTTACGAACAGGGGAGCACAGATACGCAGTATTTT
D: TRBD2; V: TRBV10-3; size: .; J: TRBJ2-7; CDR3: CAISEASGREHEQYF; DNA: TGTGCCATCAGTGAGGCTAGCGGGAGGGAGCACGAGCAGTACTTC
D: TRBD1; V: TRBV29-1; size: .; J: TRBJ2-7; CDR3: CSVGSGQGANEQYF; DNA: TGCAGCGTTGGGTCGGGACAGGGTGCCAACGAGCAGTACTTC
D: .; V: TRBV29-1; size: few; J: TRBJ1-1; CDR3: CSSLKNTEAFF; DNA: TGCAGCTCACTTAAGAACACTGAAGCTTTCTTT
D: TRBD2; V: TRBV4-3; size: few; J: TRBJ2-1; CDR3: CASSQEPGLEVEQFF; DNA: TGCGCCAGCAGCCAAGAGCCGGGACTAGAGGTTGAGCAGTTCTTC
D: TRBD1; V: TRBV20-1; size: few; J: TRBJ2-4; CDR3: CSASAETGGAKQYF; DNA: TGCAGTGCTAGCGCTGAGACAGGGGGGGCCAAGCAGTACTTC
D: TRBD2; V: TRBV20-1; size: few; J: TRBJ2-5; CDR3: CSAAAGSGFRETQYF; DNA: TGCAGTGCCGCTGCTGGTAGCGGGTTCCGAGAGACCCAGTACTTC
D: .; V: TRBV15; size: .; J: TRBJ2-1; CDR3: CATSVRREDYNEQFF; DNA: TGTGCCACCAGCGTACGCAGGGAAGACTACAATGAGCAGTTCTTC
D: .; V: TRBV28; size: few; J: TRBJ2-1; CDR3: CASSPRPDGEQFF; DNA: TGTGCCAGCAGTCCAAGACCGGATGGTGAGCAGTTCTTC
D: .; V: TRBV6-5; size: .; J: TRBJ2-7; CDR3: CATRLGQAEPYEQYF; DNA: TGTGCCACACGATTAGGGCAGGCGGAACCATACGAGCAGTACTTC
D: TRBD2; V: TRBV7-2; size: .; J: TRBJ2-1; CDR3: CASSGTSYEQFF; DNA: TGTGCCAGCAGCGGGACTAGCTATGAGCAGTTCTTC
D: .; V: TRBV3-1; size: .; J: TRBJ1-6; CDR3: CASSARRAGSPLHF; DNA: TGTGCCAGCAGCGCCCGCAGGGCGGGTTCACCCCTCCACTTT
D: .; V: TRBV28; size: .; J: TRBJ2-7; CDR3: CASTTPPGGEDEQYF; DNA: TGTGCCAGCACCACCCCCCCGGGGGGCGAGGACGAGCAGTACTTC
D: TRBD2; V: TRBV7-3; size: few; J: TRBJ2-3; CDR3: CASSLNGRGTDTQYF; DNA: TGTGCCAGCAGCTTAAACGGGAGGGGGACAGATACGCAGTATTTT
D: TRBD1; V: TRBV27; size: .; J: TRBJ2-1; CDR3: CASSLRQGYEQFF; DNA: TGTGCCAGCAGTCTCCGACAGGGCTATGAGCAGTTCTTC
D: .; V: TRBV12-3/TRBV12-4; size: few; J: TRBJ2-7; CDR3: CASRPPTISDEQYF; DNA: TGTGCCAGCAGGCCTCCGACGATATCTGACGAGCAGTACTTC
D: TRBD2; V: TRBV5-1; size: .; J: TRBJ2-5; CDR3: CASSSGGERQETQYF; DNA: TGCGCCAGCAGCTCCGGGGGGGAGAGGCAAGAGACCCAGTACTTC
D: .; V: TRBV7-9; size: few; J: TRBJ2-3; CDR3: CASRRAGITDTQYF; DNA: TGTGCCAGCAGGAGGGCGGGGATCACAGATACGCAGTATTTT
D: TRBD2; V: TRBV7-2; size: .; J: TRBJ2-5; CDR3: CASSSGLAGWEQYF; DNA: TGTGCCAGCAGCTCGGGACTAGCGGGATGGGAGCAGTACTTC
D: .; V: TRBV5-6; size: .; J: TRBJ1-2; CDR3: CASSLGDQPANYGYTF; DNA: TGTGCCAGCAGCTTGGGGGATCAACCCGCTAACTATGGCTACACCTTC
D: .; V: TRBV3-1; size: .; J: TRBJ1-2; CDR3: CASSQDIRVAYGYTF; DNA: TGTGCCAGCAGCCAAGATATACGGGTAGCCTATGGCTACACCTTC
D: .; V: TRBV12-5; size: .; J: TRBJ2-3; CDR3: CASGLTGASTDTQYF; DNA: TGTGCTAGTGGTTTGACCGGGGCCAGCACAGATACGCAGTATTTT
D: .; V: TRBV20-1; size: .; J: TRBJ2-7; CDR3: CSARDWLAGEQYF; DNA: TGCAGTGCTAGAGATTGGCTAGCCGGCGAGCAGTACTTC
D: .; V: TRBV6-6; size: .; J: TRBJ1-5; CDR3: CASSYLGGASNQPQHF; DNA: TGTGCCAGCAGTTACCTCGGCGGGGCGAGCAATCAGCCCCAGCATTTT
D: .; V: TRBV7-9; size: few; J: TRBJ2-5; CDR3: CASSLRGWEQYF; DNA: TGTGCCAGCAGCTTAAGAGGCTGGGAGCAGTACTTC